This section outlines one T cell receptor (beta chain) sequence together with its context. Using immunoSEQ multiplex PCR, the repertoire was profiled, and TCRdb retains in-frame clones only, with some absent. The sample consists of about 80,000 clones, 70% to 90% of them appearing once. This specimen comes from a study of OX40 agonist ivuxolimab in advanced cancers. Study at large: Three patients, one with hepatocellular carcinoma and two with cutaneous melanoma, responded partially.

The TCR comes from an adult with an advanced solid tumor such as melanoma, head and neck, liver or kidney cancer. Source: CD4+ or CD8+ T cells sorted from blood, taken in a trial of the OX40 agonist ivuxolimab.

The CDR3 DNA reads as TGCGCCAGCAGCCCCTTAGCGGGAGGGGATAATGAGCAGTTCTTC. This sequence encodes CASSPLAGGDNEQFF. V is TRBV5-1 and J is TRBJ2-1; 11 bases are shared with TRBD2. V dropped 4 bases and J dropped 7; count of bases not matched to a gene: 7. The germline CDR1 and CDR2 sequences are SGHRS and YFSETQ. This CDR3 has 15 amino acids.